Listed here is a single TCR beta chain. The data stem from a study of blood T cell repertoires in COVID-19. Across the study: Italy, Spain and the United States were the sources of the convalescent and acute COVID-19 samples. PBMCs, B-cell-depleted T cells, or T cells were the source of the cDNA or gDNA that made up the material.

Between the trimmed V and J ends, which lost 1 base and 1 base, there was a span of 18 bases. In germline, CDR1 is LNHNV, CDR2 YYDKDF (reference sequence). This CDR3 contains 18 residues. In the authors' workflow: How many nucleated cells were present was estimated from reference gene primer amplification. TCRdb keeps only in-frame clones here, not all; method: immunoSEQ multiplex PCR. For V, J and clone size, that table is used; D and trimming come from the DNA. The sample shows approximately 260,000 clones, about 86% of them seen only once. The chain combines TRBV15 with TRBJ2-3; D is possibly TRBD1 (8 bases). The specimen was peripheral blood. The clonotype was recovered from a man between 18 and 35 years old with active or convalescent COVID-19. In DNA, the CDR3 is TGTGCCACCAGCAGAGGGTCCACAGGGGGAGGGGGCACAGATACGCAGTATTTT. It translates to CATSRGSTGGGGTDTQYF.